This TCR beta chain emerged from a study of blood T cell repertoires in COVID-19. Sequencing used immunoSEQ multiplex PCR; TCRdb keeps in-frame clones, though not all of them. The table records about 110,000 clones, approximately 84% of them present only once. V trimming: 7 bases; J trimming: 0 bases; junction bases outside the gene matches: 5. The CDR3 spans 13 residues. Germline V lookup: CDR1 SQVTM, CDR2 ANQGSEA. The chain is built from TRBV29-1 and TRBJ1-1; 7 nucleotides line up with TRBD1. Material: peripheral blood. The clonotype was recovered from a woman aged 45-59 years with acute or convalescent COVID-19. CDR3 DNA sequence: TGCAGCGCCAGGGGGGCTATGAACACTGAAGCTTTCTTT. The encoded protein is CSARGAMNTEAFF.